The rows below give T cell receptor beta chains drawn from one sample of a study of blood T cell repertoires in COVID-19. Produced via immunoSEQ multiplex PCR; TCRdb's table is partial and in-frame only. The data hold 200,000 to 250,000 clones, with around 82% observed a single time. The sample consisted of peripheral blood. The receptors here all came from a woman in her thirties or forties with acute or convalescent COVID-19. Both conserved end residues are part of each CDR3.

v_gene	j_gene	CDR3aa
TRBV4-1	TRBJ1-6	CASSQGSSTTNSPLHF
TRBV6-5	TRBJ2-5	CASASGRLPETQYF
TRBV12-3/TRBV12-4	TRBJ2-6	CASTLSGANVLTF
TRBV30	TRBJ2-2	CASGRRNTGELFF
TRBV3-1/TRBV3-2	TRBJ2-7	CASSPQGTGSGF
TRBV29-1	TRBJ1-2	CSGGTGGYGYTF
TRBV29-1	TRBJ1-4	CSAITITGASEKLFF
TRBV3-1/TRBV3-2	TRBJ2-1	CASSPKTSSGNEQFF
TRBV9	TRBJ2-3	CASSFRTSWGAADTQYF
TRBV9	TRBJ2-1	CASSPGTRGVNEQFF
TRBV27	TRBJ2-5	CASSLRGRGETQYF
TRBV18	TRBJ1-1	CASSPETGGAFF
TRBV15	TRBJ1-5	CATSSTRQGNQPQHF
TRBV7-2	TRBJ2-1	CASSFLLPGQGSGNEQFF
TRBV24-1	TRBJ1-5	CATSDSLHQPQHF
TRBV6-1	TRBJ1-2	CASSGRPGQTYYGYTF
TRBV7-6	TRBJ2-3	CASSLEGGKGTDTQYF
TRBV4-2	TRBJ2-1	CASSQGGFSGATYNEQFF
TRBV29-1	TRBJ2-1	CSVGGHAGEQFF
TRBV3-1/TRBV3-2	TRBJ2-7	CASSQGSSGGPYEQYF
TRBV4-2	TRBJ1-4	CASSQADNNEKLFF
TRBV7-8	TRBJ1-4	CASSYGTGGEKLFF
TRBV7-7	TRBJ2-2	CASSPRRQGAPNTGELFF
TRBV6-5	TRBJ2-7	CASRKWSEQYF